The 23 T cell receptor beta chains reported below all come from one sample, sequenced in a study of T cells after yellow fever vaccination (dated by TCRdb to between 2019 and 2020). The library came from 5' RACE. The run used an Illumina HiSeq 2500. Using fastp trimming at Q25 and MiXCR clonotype assembly, TCRdb reanalyzed the public sequencing data and kept in-frame beta chains. Rows are combined by CDR3 protein, so each entry shows the most common genes and DNA. The sample contains over 35,000 distinct CDR3 sequences, 5.5% to 7.5% of them found a single time. The ten largest make up less than 11% of the sample. The meaning of the sample's treatment or condition label: live attenuated yellow fever vaccine strain. The sample in question was PBMCs, either bulk or a sorted T-cell subset (CD4+, CD8+, memory, or dextramer-sorted; not recorded which), obtained 45 days after the yellow fever booster vaccination. These receptors all come from a man aged 25-45 years who received the YFV17D yellow fever vaccine.

At least ten counts were recorded for this clonotype. V usage is TRBV20-1 and J usage is TRBJ2-7; D perhaps matches TRBD2 (6 bases). The V end was cut by 6 bases, the J end by 1 base, with 13 bases between. CDR1 is DFQATT, CDR2 SNEGSKA, per germline (reference sequence). This CDR3 spans 13 amino acids. The CDR3 nucleotides are TGCAGTGCCGCGCGGGATGCGTCCTACGAGCAGTACTTC. As protein: CSAARDASYEQYF.

This clonotype was found a few times. One end of the junction varies from germline; a read error may be responsible. The CDR3 sequence is CASSLMREQETQSF. The CDR3 DNA sequence: TGCGCCAGCAGCTTGATGCGGGAGCAAGAGACCCAGTCCTTC. J is TRBJ2-5 and V is TRBV5-1; 7 bases map to TRBD2. From germline, CDR1 is SGHRS and CDR2 YFSETQ. This CDR3 is 14 amino acids long.

This clonotype was counted at least ten times. The J gene is TRBJ1-1, the V gene TRBV5-1; D remains unclear. CDR1 is SGHRS and CDR2 is YFSETQ in the germline V gene. V lost 5 bases and J lost 3, with 14 bases in between. CDR3 length: 14 amino acids. This chain's CDR3 is CASSSRAGDTEAFF. For the CDR3, the DNA is TGCGCCAGCAGTTCAAGGGCGGGAGACACTGAAGCTTTCTTT.

This clonotype has more than one count but fewer than ten. V usage is TRBV12-3 or TRBV12-4 and J usage is TRBJ2-1; D gene unclear. The CDR3 covers 11 residues. The V gene lost 5 bases and the J gene lost 8 bases, with 7 bases spanning the gap. CDR3 DNA: TGTGCCAGCAGTAACTTGGATGAGCAGTTCTTC. It encodes CASSNLDEQFF.

This clonotype was counted many times. This chain uses TRBV4-3 with TRBJ1-6, with D perhaps TRBD1 (5 bases). Between the trimmed V and J ends, which lost 4 bases and 0 bases, there was a span of 10 bases. CDR1 is LGHNA and CDR2 is YSLEER in the germline V gene. This CDR3 comprises 16 residues. CDR3 sequence: CASSRDSSSYNSPLHF. The CDR3 DNA sequence: TGCGCCAGCAGCCGGGACTCGAGCTCCTATAATTCACCCCTCCACTTT.

The sample holds many counts of this clonotype. This chain connects TRBV2 to TRBJ2-1, with D unclear. The CDR3 extends over 12 amino acids. The germline V gene encodes CDR1 SNHLY and CDR2 FYNNEI. With 7 bases removed from V and 5 bases from J, the gap between germline ends came to 9 bases. The CDR3 loop is CASTSLNNEQFF. CDR3 sequence (DNA): TGTGCCAGCACCTCTTTGAACAATGAGCAGTTCTTC.

In its sample, this clonotype was seen many times. The CDR3, as DNA: TGCGCCAGCAGCCAAGGTTCAGCGGGCCGAGATACGCAGTATTTT. Protein: CASSQGSAGRDTQYF. This chain uses TRBV4-3 with TRBJ2-3, with D possibly being TRBD2 (6 bases). Germline V gene data show CDR1 as LGHNA and CDR2 as YSLEER. The CDR3 covers 15 residues. Trimming took 1 base from V and 5 from J, leaving 13 bases between them.

A few counts support this clonotype. V is TRBV27 and J is TRBJ2-3, with D perhaps assigned TRBD1 or TRBD2 (5 bases each). The length of the CDR3 is 16 residues. Germline V lookup: CDR1 MNHEY, CDR2 SMNVEV (reference sequence). With 6 bases removed from V and 0 bases from J, the gap between germline ends came to 16 bases. Here the CDR3 DNA reads TGTGCCAGCAGGAGGGGTACTCTATCTAGCACAGATACGCAGTATTTT. Its protein product is CASRRGTLSSTDTQYF.

The table lists this clonotype with many counts. The V gene is TRBV20-1, the J gene TRBJ2-4; 8 bases agree with TRBD2. Looked up from germline, CDR1 is DFQATT and CDR2 is SNEGSKA (reference sequence). V was pared by 0 bases and J by 13 bases, with 8 bases of the junction left unmatched. The CDR3 is made up of 13 amino acids. The CDR3 sequence is CSARDSSGGLQYF. DNA of the CDR3: TGCAGTGCTAGAGATTCCAGCGGGGGCCTACAGTACTTC.

This clonotype has a handful of counts. The rearrangement joins TRBV9 to TRBJ2-1; possible D gene TRBD1, 5 bases. The CDR3 is made up of 16 amino acids. Deletions cut 0 bases from V and 9 bases from J, with 19 bases between. CDR1 SGDLS and CDR2 YYNGEE come from the germline V gene. The chain's CDR3 is CASSVAVLGGGAEQFF. The CDR3 bases are TGTGCCAGCAGCGTAGCTGTTCTCGGTGGTGGGGCTGAGCAGTTCTTC.

This clonotype came up a few times. The genes are TRBV28 and TRBJ2-7; weak D call: TRBD2 (5 bases). Germline CDR1 reads MDHEN; CDR2 reads SYDVKM. This CDR3 contains 14 residues. The V and J ends lost 2 bases and 2 bases respectively, with 10 bases between them. The CDR3 loop is CASSLASRTYEQYF. DNA of the CDR3: TGTGCCAGCAGTTTAGCTAGCAGAACCTACGAGCAGTACTTC.

Worth noting for this clonotype: It may be a read error: a sequence one base away is much more abundant. The genes are TRBV5-1 and TRBJ2-1; the D is unclear. V shed 0 bases and J shed 2 bases, with 9 bases lying between them. This CDR3 is built from 15 residues. CDR1 SGHRS and CDR2 YFSETQ come from the germline V gene. CDR3 nucleotides: TGCGCCAGCAGCTTGGACGTGGGCCCCTACAATGAGCAGTTCTTC. It codes for CASSLDVGPYNEQFF.

This clonotype was seen repeatedly, ten times or more. V usage is TRBV4-2 and J usage is TRBJ2-1; TRBD1 matches 10 bases. The CDR3 runs to 16 residues. The V segment lost 2 bases and the J segment 3 bases; nucleotides outside the gene matches: 4. Looked up from germline, CDR1 is LGHNA and CDR2 is YNFKEQ. Here the CDR3 DNA reads TGTGCCAGCAGCCAACTTGGACAGGGGGACTACAATGAGCAGTTCTTC. Its protein product is CASSQLGQGDYNEQFF.

Ten or more counts support this clonotype. J is TRBJ2-5 and V is TRBV6-1, with 12 bases identical to TRBD2. CDR1 and CDR2 (germline): MNHNS, SASEGT. This CDR3 contains 14 residues. V was pared by 10 bases and J by 4 bases, with 7 bases of the junction left unmatched. The CDR3 here is CATATSGSGETQYF. The CDR3 DNA reads as TGTGCCACCGCGACTAGCGGGAGTGGAGAGACCCAGTACTTC.

This clonotype showed up just a few times. The V and J genes are TRBV5-6 and TRBJ1-1; no clear D gene. The CDR3 loop spans 13 amino acids. CDR1 and CDR2 (germline): SGHDT, YYEEEE. Trimming took 0 bases from V and 2 from J, leaving 5 bases between them. This CDR3 reads CASSLVINTEAFF. The DNA for the CDR3 is TGTGCCAGCAGCTTGGTAATCAACACTGAAGCTTTCTTT.

The table lists this clonotype with a few counts. The genes are TRBV29-1 and TRBJ2-3; 9 nucleotides line up with TRBD1. With V trimmed by 6 bases and J by 0 bases, 4 bases remained unmatched. Germline V gives CDR1 SQVTM, CDR2 ANQGSEA. The CDR3 spans 14 residues. CDR3 protein: CSVSGQGSTDTQYF. CDR3 DNA: TGCAGCGTGTCGGGACAGGGAAGCACAGATACGCAGTATTTT.

The chain has TRBV7-8 and TRBJ1-2; D not certain. Germline CDR1 reads SGHVS; CDR2 reads FQNEAQ. The CDR3 totals 12 residues. Trimming left V 5 bases short and J 3 bases short, with 7 bases between. CDR3 loop: CASSNQDYGYTF. Written as DNA, the CDR3 is TGTGCCAGCAGCAATCAGGACTATGGCTACACCTTC.

This clonotype was detected ten times or more. The chain couples TRBV28 to TRBJ2-1; D possibly matches TRBD1 or TRBD2 (6 bases each). Trimming removed 8 bases from V and 1 base from J, with 15 bases in between. There are 15 residues in the CDR3. Germline V CDR1 and CDR2: MDHEN, SYDVKM. In DNA, the CDR3 is TGTGCCAGCTCAGAGGGGGGAGGATCCTACAATGAGCAGTTCTTC. It yields the protein CASSEGGGSYNEQFF.

This clonotype has a count of ten or more. The V and J genes are TRBV24-1 and TRBJ2-3; possible D gene TRBD2, 5 bases. V lost 8 bases, J lost 0 bases, and 8 bases lay in between. The V gene's germline CDR1 is KGHDR and CDR2 SFDVKD. This CDR3 region has 13 residues. The CDR3 reads CATNGGSTDTQYF. DNA for the CDR3: TGTGCCACCAACGGCGGGAGCACAGATACGCAGTATTTT.

This clonotype was observed many times. The chain recombines TRBV20-1 with TRBJ2-3; TRBD2 agrees at 12 bases. Per the germline V gene, CDR1 is DFQATT and CDR2 is SNEGSKA (reference sequence). The CDR3 has 16 residues. Trimming took 5 bases from V and 2 from J; bases not matched to a gene: 8. The chain's CDR3 is CSASGTSGWNTDTQYF. In nucleotides, the CDR3 is TGCAGTGCTTCCGGGACTAGCGGGTGGAACACAGATACGCAGTATTTT.

This clonotype was counted many times. The rearrangement uses TRBV20-1 and TRBJ2-6; D is unclear. In germline, CDR1 is DFQATT, CDR2 SNEGSKA (reference sequence). V shed 3 bases and J shed 0 bases, with 6 bases lying between them. CDR3 length: 14 amino acids. CDR3 in DNA: TGCAGTGCTAGTCCCACCTCTGGGGCCAACGTCCTGACTTTC. This sequence encodes CSASPTSGANVLTF.

V usage is TRBV20-1 and J usage is TRBJ2-1; 9 bases are shared with TRBD2. Germline loops: CDR1 DFQATT, CDR2 SNEGSKA (reference sequence). V gave up 0 bases and J gave up 1 base; unmatched junction bases: 13. CDR3 length: 19 amino acids. The CDR3 nucleotides read TGCAGTGCTAGAGATTGGGGACCGAGGCGGGAGGGTTCCTACAATGAGCAGTTCTTC. Protein sequence: CSARDWGPRREGSYNEQFF.

This clonotype was detected ten times or more. The rearrangement links TRBV7-9 to TRBJ1-1; tentatively, D is TRBD1 (5 bases). The germline V gene has CDR1 SEHNR and CDR2 FQNEAQ (reference sequence). The CDR3 loop spans 15 amino acids. The ends were cut back, 3 bases at V and 4 bases at J, with 15 bases in the middle. The chain's CDR3 is CASSFPRGVGTEAFF. CDR3 nucleotide sequence: TGTGCCAGCAGCTTCCCGCGGGGGGTGGGCACTGAAGCTTTCTTT. The variable domain in full, completed from reference TRBV7-9 and TRBJ1-1, reads DTGVSQNPRHKITKRGQNVTFRCDPISEHNRLYWYRQTLGQGPEFLTYFQNEAQLEKSRLLSDRFSAERPKGSFSTLEIQRTEQGDSAMYLCASSFPRGVGTEAFFGQGTRLTVV.